A single sample is the source of the 25 T cell receptor beta chains below, sequenced in a study of tumor and adjacent non-tumor tissue in lung cancer. No cell sorting was done before RNA was extracted from the tissue. The library came from three nested PCR rounds adapted from ARM-PCR protocols. TCRdb re-analysed the multiplex PCR reads in MiXCR, keeping a single row per CDR3 protein. The sample has approximately 71,000 distinct CDR3 sequences; just under 60% are singletons. Input material: lung tumor tissue. Receptor source: a man aged 45-65 years with non-small cell lung cancer.

Regarding this clonotype: The junction shows a germline mismatch at one end, possibly a read error. The chain joins TRBV11-2 to TRBJ2-2, with D possibly being TRBD2 (6 bases). Germline values: CDR1 SGHAT, CDR2 FQNNGV. The CDR3 is 17 residues long. As DNA, the CDR3 is TGTGCCATCAGCCCCCCGGGACTCTCTCTTGGGGCCGGGGAGCTGTTTTTT. This codes for CAISPPGLSLGAGELFF.

V is TRBV19 and J is TRBJ1-5; D unresolved. This CDR3 is built from 13 residues. CDR1 and CDR2 from the germline V gene are LNHDA and SQIVND (reference sequence). The V gene lost 3 bases and the J gene lost 7 bases, with 10 bases spanning the gap. The CDR3 region has the DNA TGTGCCAGTAGTATTAGAGTGCAGCAGCCCCAGCATTTT. Residues: CASSIRVQQPQHF.

Note on this clonotype: A much larger clonotype is one base distant, so this may be a read error. The chain recombines TRBV5-1 with TRBJ1-1; maybe TRBD1 (5 bases). The V and J ends lost 0 bases and 0 bases respectively, with 18 bases between them. The CDR3 sequence is 18 residues long. Looked up from germline, CDR1 is SGHRS and CDR2 is YFSETQ. CDR3 coding DNA: TGCGCCAGCAGCTTGGACAGGAGGGGAAGGTCCATGAACACTGAAGCTTTCTTT. Translating gives CASSLDRRGRSMNTEAFF.

On this clonotype itself: A much larger clonotype is one base distant, so this may be a read error. V usage is TRBV5-6 and J usage is TRBJ2-5; TRBD1 might be the D (5 bases). This CDR3 has 15 amino acids. V lost 2 bases, J lost 7 bases, and 18 bases lay in between. The germline gives CDR1 SGHDT, CDR2 YYEEEE. In nucleotides, the CDR3 is TGTGCCAGCAGCTTCAGACGGACATTAAAATGGACCCAGTACTTC. Amino acids: CASSFRRTLKWTQYF. Full variable domain (remainder filled in from reference TRBV5-6 and TRBJ2-5): DAGVTQSPTHLIKTRGQQVTLRCSPKSGHDTVSWYQQALGQGPQFIFQYYEEEERQRGNFPDRFSGHQFPNYSSELNVNALLLGDSALYLCASSFRRTLKWTQYFGPGTRLLVL.

About this clonotype itself: The junction departs from the called germline gene at one end, perhaps through a read error. This chain joins TRBV12-3 or TRBV12-4 and TRBJ2-1; unclear D gene. There are 15 residues in the CDR3. The CDR3, as DNA: TGTGCCAGCTGTTTATATCGAGGCTCCTACAATGAGCAGTTCTTC. Residues: CASCLYRGSYNEQFF.

This clonotype was detected only a few times. The rearrangement links TRBV28 to TRBJ2-6, with unresolved D. This CDR3 has 14 amino acids. Germline CDR1 is MDHEN and CDR2 is SYDVKM. Deletions cut 9 bases from V and 2 bases from J, with 11 bases between. The DNA for the CDR3 is TGTGCCAGTTGTTTTTTCACTGGGGCCAACGTCCTGACTTTC. This gives the protein CASCFFTGANVLTF. Together with reference TRBV28 and TRBJ2-6, the CDR3 gives the full variable domain: DVKVTQSSRYLVKRTGEKVFLECVQDMDHENMFWYRQDPGLGLRLIYFSYDVKMKEKGDIPEGYSVSREKKERFSLILESASTNQTSMYLCASCFFTGANVLTFGAGSRLTVL.

With respect to this clonotype: Since a much larger clone is just one base distant, this may be a read error. This chain uses TRBV6-6 with TRBJ2-7, with TRBD1 matching 9 bases. Germline CDR1 and CDR2: MNHNY and SVGAGI (reference sequence). The CDR3 loop spans 13 amino acids. CDR3 protein: CANSGTGKYEQYF. As DNA, the CDR3 is TGTGCCAACAGTGGGACAGGGAAATACGAGCAGTACTTC.

This clonotype has only one observation. At one boundary the junction diverges from the germline segment, which might be a read error. This rearrangement joins TRBV20-1 to TRBJ2-3; D is perhaps TRBD2 (8 bases). Germline V lookup: CDR1 DFQATT, CDR2 SNEGSKA (reference sequence). The CDR3 runs to 15 residues. DNA of the CDR3: TGCATTGCTAGAGCGGGACTAGGGGGCGGAGATACGCAGTATTTT. Residues: CIARAGLGGGDTQYF.

Note on this clonotype: Just one base apart from a much larger clone, this may be a read error. The V gene is TRBV29-1, the J gene TRBJ2-5; tentative D call: TRBD1 (5 bases). The CDR3 consists of 14 residues. Germline values: CDR1 SQVTM, CDR2 ANQGSEA. The CDR3 coding sequence is TGCGGCGTCACCCCCAGACTGGCAGGGGAGACCCAGTACTTC. Translating it yields CGVTPRLAGETQYF.

On this clonotype itself: A much larger clone differs by one base, so this may be a read error. The CDR3 loop is CASSHSKLNTQYF. Here the CDR3 DNA reads TGTGCCAGCAGTCACTCCAAACTGAATACGCAGTATTTT. This chain joins TRBV6-2 or TRBV6-3 and TRBJ2-3; no firm D call. The CDR3 covers 13 residues. Germline values: CDR1 MNHEY, CDR2 SVGEGT.

On this clonotype: No conserved phenylalanine or tryptophan is present at the end of the CDR3, so a read error is the likely explanation. The chain uses TRBV11-2 and TRBJ2-4, with D hard to call. Germline V CDR1 and CDR2: SGHAT, FQNNGV. The CDR3 spans 12 residues. The CDR3 DNA sequence: TGTACCAGCAGCCCAAACAGAAACATTCAGTACTTG. Translated: CTSSPNRNIQYL.

This clonotype was seen at least ten times. V is TRBV4-1 and J is TRBJ1-6; no clear D. V gave up 2 bases and J gave up 0 bases, with 5 bases separating them. Germline assignment: CDR1 MGHRA and CDR2 YSYEKL. This CDR3 spans 15 amino acids. CDR3 bases: TGCGCCAGCAGCCAAAGCAGCTCCTATAATTCACCCCTCCACTTT. Protein sequence: CASSQSSSYNSPLHF.

A few counts support this clonotype. A much more abundant neighbour one base away suggests this may be a read error. This chain uses TRBV6-5 with TRBJ2-5, with 9 bases aligning to TRBD2. This CDR3 is built from 16 residues. The J segment lost 7 bases and the V segment lost 7 bases, leaving 16 bases of the junction unmatched. Germline lookup yields CDR1 MNHEY and CDR2 SVGAGI. The CDR3 loop is CASNPGLAGMRRTQYF. The CDR3 nucleotides are TGTGCCAGCAACCCCGGGCTAGCGGGGATGCGGCGGACCCAGTACTTC.

The chain has TRBV11-2 and TRBJ2-4; D tentatively reads TRBD1 or TRBD2 (5 bases each). CDR1 and CDR2 from the germline V gene are SGHAT and FQNNGV. This CDR3 contains 13 residues. The V gene lost 5 bases and the J gene lost 6 bases, with 11 bases spanning the gap. The CDR3 bases are TGTGCCAGCAGCCCAGACGGGGCAAACATTCAGTACTTC. Protein sequence: CASSPDGANIQYF.

Many counts were recorded for this clonotype. The chain carries TRBV29-1 and TRBJ2-7; a possible D gene is TRBD2 (6 bases). V lost 7 bases and J 4 bases, leaving 8 bases between the germline ends. CDR3 length: 10 residues. CDR1 SQVTM and CDR2 ANQGSEA come from the germline V gene. Here the CDR3 reads CSAGDYEQYF. The CDR3 region has the DNA TGCAGCGCGGGGGATTACGAGCAGTACTTC.

This clonotype came up once. The chain carries TRBV28 and TRBJ2-7, with D perhaps TRBD1 (6 bases). Germline V lookup: CDR1 MDHEN, CDR2 SYDVKM. V gave up 5 bases and J gave up 9 bases, with 20 bases separating them. The CDR3 has 14 amino acids. The CDR3, as DNA: TGTGCCAGCAGTGAAGGGGGTTCACACTATGGGCAGTACTTC. This encodes CASSEGGSHYGQYF.

DNA of the CDR3: TGTGCCAGCATGGAGATTCGAGAGACCCAGTACTTC. Protein: CASMEIRETQYF. The rearrangement joins TRBV11-2 to TRBJ2-5; no reliable D call. V shed 7 bases and J shed 4 bases, with 10 bases lying between them. The CDR3 has 12 residues. Germline CDR1 reads SGHAT; CDR2 reads FQNNGV. The variable domain in full, completed from reference TRBV11-2 and TRBJ2-5, reads EAGVAQSPRYKIIEKRQSVAFWCNPISGHATLYWYQQILGQGPKLLIQFQNNGVVDDSQLPKDRFSAERLKGVDSTLKIQPAKLEDSAVYLCASMEIRETQYFGPGTRLLVL.

As to this clonotype: This may be a read error: a much more frequent sequence differs by one nucleotide. The chain uses TRBV10-2 and TRBJ1-5; maybe TRBD1 (5 bases). CDR1 WSHSY and CDR2 SAAADI come from the germline V gene. The V and J ends lost 4 bases and 6 bases respectively, with 10 bases between them. The CDR3 is 13 amino acids. CDR3 region: CASSGGVSQPQHF. CDR3 nucleotides: TGCGCCAGCAGTGGGGGGGTGAGTCAGCCCCAGCATTTT.

Of note for this clonotype: It may be a read error: a sequence one base away is much more abundant. This sequence joins TRBV6-2 or TRBV6-3 and TRBJ1-5; no reliable D call. The V and J ends lost 10 bases and 7 bases respectively, with 17 bases between them. Germline V gene data show CDR1 as MNHEY and CDR2 as SVGEGT. CDR3 length: 13 residues. CDR3 nucleotides: TGTGCCAACAACGAGCAAACGTGGCAGCCCCAGCATTTT. Encoded protein: CANNEQTWQPQHF.

With respect to this clonotype: One junction end does not reproduce the germline sequence, and a read error may be involved. The chain couples TRBV12-3 or TRBV12-4 to TRBJ2-1, with TRBD2 matching 12 bases. This CDR3 has 14 amino acids. Written as DNA, the CDR3 is TGTGGCAGCGTGACTAGCGGGAGTTCCAACGAGCAGTTCTTC. This codes for CGSVTSGSSNEQFF.

Concerning this clonotype: The conserved closing phenylalanine or tryptophan is absent in this CDR3, likely reflecting a read error. This chain joins TRBV11-2 and TRBJ2-7; D could derive from TRBD1 or TRBD2 (7 bases each). Germline CDR1 is SGHAT and CDR2 is FQNNGV. The CDR3 sequence is 15 residues long. CDR3 region: CASSSQGGGSYKQYL. CDR3 sequence (DNA): TGTGCCAGCAGCTCCCAGGGGGGGGGCTCCTACAAGCAGTACTTA.

Regarding this clonotype: This CDR3 fails to terminate in the conserved phenylalanine or tryptophan, so it likely reflects a read error. The rearrangement links TRBV11-3 to TRBJ2-2; TRBD1 might be the D (5 bases). CDR1 and CDR2 (germline): SGHNT, YENEEA. The CDR3 runs 14 residues. The CDR3: CTSSPNMQGGELFY. The CDR3 nucleotides read TGTACCAGCAGCCCCAACATGCAGGGCGGGGAGCTGTTTTAT.

In the case of this clonotype: At one of its ends the junction is not consistent with the germline gene, which may arise from a read error. The V and J genes are TRBV10-2 and TRBJ2-2; D is perhaps TRBD2 (5 bases). The CDR3 contains 11 residues. Germline-derived CDR1 and CDR2 are WSHSY and SAAADI. The CDR3 reads CTSKHTGELSF. The DNA of the CDR3 is TGCACCAGTAAGCACACCGGGGAGCTGTCTTTT.

Remarks on this clonotype: The junction departs from germline at one end; a sequencing error may be responsible. J is TRBJ1-2 and V is TRBV5-6; 7 bases align to TRBD1. The CDR3 is 12 amino acids. Germline V lookup: CDR1 SGHDT, CDR2 YYEEEE. The CDR3 is CASGRGDYGYTF. CDR3 sequence (DNA): TGTGCTAGCGGCAGGGGGGACTATGGCTATACCTTC.

This clonotype appeared many times. The chain has TRBV5-8 and TRBJ1-1, with D hard to call. Trimming removed 0 bases at V and 6 bases at J, with 12 bases between. The CDR3 consists of 14 residues. Germline CDR1 reads SGHTS; CDR2 reads YDEGEE. This CDR3 is CASSLVEVGAEAFF. In nucleotides, the CDR3 is TGTGCCAGCAGCTTGGTGGAGGTTGGGGCTGAAGCTTTCTTT.